The text below deals with one T cell receptor (beta chain). The study ran its PCR with 60 Vbeta and 13 Jbeta primers. Authors' analysis steps: An analysis performed later counted roughly 80 million unique TCR beta chains (roughly 11 million of them shared). Using immunoSEQ multiplex PCR, the repertoire was profiled, and TCRdb retains in-frame clones only, with some absent. V and J calls and clone size are given by that table; D and trimming were obtained from the DNA. Among about 180,000 clones listed, 84% were seen once. This sample was taken from a study of cytomegalovirus exposure and HLA in healthy donors. Study information: Among 150 million to 200 million T cells, an earlier analysis found 90 million to 130 million unique TCR beta sequences. The study's early data release held about 85 million unique TCRs from HLA-typed donors.

CDR3 length equals 13 residues. The V gene's germline CDR1 is SGDLS and CDR2 YYNGEE. Trimming removed 8 bases at V and 0 bases at J, with 9 bases between. The chain employs TRBV9 and TRBJ2-1; TRBD2 might be the D (5 bases). Material: PBMCs. This TCR derives from a girl aged 2 to 10 in good health and CMV-seropositive. CDR3 bases: TGTGCCAGTTCCCGGGACTCCTACAATGAGCAGTTCTTC. This encodes CASSRDSYNEQFF.